The 28 T cell receptor beta chains below come from one sample, sequenced in a study of OX40 agonist ivuxolimab in advanced cancers. Sequencing was performed with immunoSEQ multiplex PCR; in TCRdb, only in-frame clones are kept and a portion is missing. The sample lists around 61,000 clones, 84% occurring once. The material sequenced was CD4+ or CD8+ T cells sorted from blood, taken in a trial of the OX40 agonist ivuxolimab. The receptor source for this set is an adult with an advanced solid tumor such as melanoma, head and neck, liver or kidney cancer.

This clone was seen more than once but under ten times. Distinct nucleotide sequences in the sample also encode this CDR3. The chain joins TRBV12-5 to TRBJ2-6; perhaps TRBD2 as D (6 bases). V was cut by 6 bases and J by 3 bases, with 9 bases left in between. The CDR3 contains 14 residues. CDR1 is LGHNT, CDR2 FRNRAP, per germline. The CDR3 DNA is TGTGCTAGTGGGCGGGGAGATGGGGCCAACGTCCTGACTTTC. Translating it yields CASGRGDGANVLTF. The full variable domain, with the rest looked up from reference TRBV12-5 and TRBJ2-6, is DARVTQTPRHKVTEMGQEVTMRCQPILGHNTVFWYRQTMMQGLELLAYFRNRAPLDDSGMPKDRFSAEMPDATLATLKIQPSEPRDSAVYFCASGRGDGANVLTFGAGSRLTVL.

Points on this clone: Different DNA sequences within this sample yield the same CDR3. The V gene is TRBV28, the J gene TRBJ1-5; no clear D gene. The germline V gene encodes CDR1 MDHEN and CDR2 SYDVKM. Between the trimmed V and J ends, which lost 6 bases and 5 bases, there was a span of 8 bases. The CDR3 has 12 amino acids. The CDR3 protein is CASRLLDQPQHF. In DNA form, the CDR3 reads TGTGCCAGCAGGCTCCTAGATCAGCCCCAGCATTTT. The whole variable domain, filled in from reference TRBV28 and TRBJ1-5, reads DVKVTQSSRYLVKRTGEKVFLECVQDMDHENMFWYRQDPGLGLRLIYFSYDVKMKEKGDIPEGYSVSREKKERFSLILESASTNQTSMYLCASRLLDQPQHFGDGTRLSIL.

Only a few counts were recorded for this clone. The chain links TRBV27 to TRBJ1-1; D might be TRBD1 (5 bases). The CDR3 loop spans 12 amino acids. The V end was cut by 3 bases, the J end by 5 bases, with 7 bases between. Germline values: CDR1 MNHEY, CDR2 SMNVEV (reference sequence). CDR3 protein: CASSFRGTEAFF. CDR3 nucleotides: TGTGCCAGCAGTTTTCGGGGGACTGAAGCTTTCTTT.

This clone appeared once. This sequence joins TRBV7-6 and TRBJ2-7; TRBD2 is a possible D gene (5 bases). V was trimmed by 6 bases and J by 6 bases, leaving 18 bases between them. CDR3 length equals 14 residues. CDR1 SGHVS and CDR2 FNYEAQ come from the germline V gene. In nucleotides, the CDR3 is TGTGCCAGCAGTCAAACGGGGTTTAACTCCGAGCAGTACTTC. Its protein product is CASSQTGFNSEQYF.

This chain links TRBV6-1 with TRBJ2-1; 9 bases agree with TRBD2. J lost 8 bases, V lost 5 bases, and 10 bases had no gene match. The CDR3 sequence is 15 residues long. Germline assignment: CDR1 MNHNS and CDR2 SASEGT. The CDR3 is CASSLSGGSLYEQFF. The DNA for the CDR3 is TGTGCCAGCAGTCTTAGCGGGGGATCCCTCTATGAGCAGTTCTTC.

The V and J genes are TRBV19 and TRBJ2-3, with 7 bases that match TRBD2. CDR3 length: 15 amino acids. Per germline, CDR1 LNHDA and CDR2 SQIVND (reference sequence). Trimming took 7 bases from V and 10 from J; bases not matched to a gene: 17. CDR3 DNA sequence: TGTGCCAGTACGGGGGAGGGACTTGGGGTTCGAGCGCAGTATTTT. Translating it yields CASTGEGLGVRAQYF.

This chain joins TRBV7-9 and TRBJ1-2, with D tentatively TRBD1 (5 bases). Germline loops: CDR1 SEHNR, CDR2 FQNEAQ (reference sequence). The CDR3 runs 15 residues. V dropped 0 bases and J dropped 4 bases, with 12 bases sitting between them. The CDR3 sequence is CASSLARGFSYGYTF. The CDR3 DNA reads as TGTGCCAGCAGCTTAGCGCGGGGGTTCAGCTATGGCTACACCTTC.

J is TRBJ2-3 and V is TRBV10-1, with D tentatively TRBD2 (5 bases). The V end lost 5 bases, the J end lost 3 bases, and 12 bases lay between the germline ends. The length of the CDR3 is 14 residues. The germline V gene encodes CDR1 WNHNN and CDR2 SYGVQD (reference sequence). CDR3 bases: TGCGCCAGCAGTCCGAACGGACTTACAGATACGCAGTATTTT. It encodes CASSPNGLTDTQYF.

The gene calls are TRBV2 and TRBJ2-7; TRBD1 aligns across 7 bases. Unmatched junction bases numbered 8, after V lost 5 bases and J lost 7 bases. This CDR3 is built from 13 residues. Germline V gene lookup returns CDR1 SNHLY and CDR2 FYNNEI. For the CDR3, the DNA is TGTGCCAGCAGTAAGACAGGGACCCGAGAGCAGTACTTC. Its translation is CASSKTGTREQYF.

This chain links TRBV4-3 with TRBJ1-2, with TRBD1 identical over 10 bases. After removal of 0 bases from V and 1 base from J, the junction contained 2 bases not matched to a gene. Germline-derived CDR1 and CDR2 are LGHNA and YSLEER. This CDR3 has 16 amino acids. In DNA, the CDR3 is TGCGCCAGCAGCCAAGAGGGGACAGGGGTTAACTATGGCTACACCTTC. As protein: CASSQEGTGVNYGYTF.

This clone was seen only a few times. V is TRBV5-6 and J is TRBJ2-7; 9 nucleotides line up with TRBD1. Germline V CDR1 and CDR2: SGHDT, YYEEEE. J gave up 6 bases and V 5 bases, and 12 bases lay outside the gene matches. The CDR3 has 15 amino acids. The CDR3 spells CASSLRTGVGLEQYF. DNA of the CDR3: TGTGCCAGCAGTCTCCGGACAGGGGTGGGTCTCGAGCAGTACTTC.

The chain has TRBV11-2 and TRBJ2-7, with D unclear. The germline V gene encodes CDR1 SGHAT and CDR2 FQNNGV. Trimming took off 5 bases at V and 0 bases at J, with 8 bases between the two ends. This CDR3 region has 13 residues. In nucleotides, the CDR3 is TGTGCCAGCAGCACCTCGGACTCCTACGAGCAGTACTTC. Amino acids: CASSTSDSYEQYF.

This clone was found once. The chain combines TRBV19 with TRBJ2-5, with 7 bases matching TRBD1. The CDR3 extends over 15 amino acids. Trimming removed 4 bases from V and 2 bases from J; junction bases left unmatched: 7. From germline, CDR1 is LNHDA and CDR2 SQIVND (reference sequence). The chain's CDR3 is CASSRGQLLQETQYF. DNA for the CDR3: TGTGCCAGTAGTAGGGGACAGCTACTTCAAGAGACCCAGTACTTC.

The chain employs TRBV7-2 and TRBJ1-2; TRBD1 might be the D (6 bases). CDR1 and CDR2 from the germline V gene are SGHTA and FQGNSA. Trimming removed 3 bases from V and 0 bases from J, with 8 bases in between. The CDR3 loop spans 14 amino acids. The CDR3 DNA sequence: TGTGCCAGCAGCTTGAACAGGGCTAACTATGGCTACACCTTC. Its protein product is CASSLNRANYGYTF.

The J gene is TRBJ1-6, the V gene TRBV7-8, with a weak D call TRBD1 (5 bases). Germline loops: CDR1 SGHVS, CDR2 FQNEAQ. V was cut by 5 bases and J by 7 bases, with 15 bases left in between. CDR3 size: 15 residues. CDR3 amino acids: CASSPREGPNSPLHF. As DNA, the CDR3 is TGTGCCAGCAGCCCCCGGGAGGGGCCGAATTCACCCCTCCACTTT.

This chain joins TRBV11-3 and TRBJ1-1, with 7 nucleotides matching TRBD1. The CDR3 is 14 residues long. V lost 5 bases to trimming and J lost 2 bases; unmatched junction nucleotides: 5. Per germline, CDR1 SGHNT and CDR2 YENEEA. CDR3 coding DNA: TGTGCCAGCAGCCACCCAGGGGGAAACACTGAAGCTTTCTTT. This encodes CASSHPGGNTEAFF.

The chain couples TRBV29-1 to TRBJ2-3; D might be TRBD1 (6 bases). The CDR3 loop spans 15 amino acids. Germline CDR1 is SQVTM and CDR2 is ANQGSEA. Trimming removed 4 bases at V and 0 bases at J, with 14 bases between. CDR3 coding DNA: TGCAGCGTTGCCCCGACAGGAACTAGCACAGATACGCAGTATTTT. This gives the protein CSVAPTGTSTDTQYF.

The rearrangement uses TRBV19 and TRBJ1-5; D remains unclear. In germline, CDR1 is LNHDA, CDR2 SQIVND (reference sequence). The CDR3 sequence is 15 residues long. Trimming shortened V by 6 bases and J by 4 bases, and 16 bases separated the two germline ends. The CDR3 nucleotides are TGTGCCAGTAGCCCATGGTCCCAAGGGAATCAGCCCCAGCATTTT. Protein product: CASSPWSQGNQPQHF.

The chain combines TRBV6-5 with TRBJ1-2; 10 bases are a match to TRBD1. This CDR3 contains 16 residues. V lost 0 bases and J lost 7; bases outside the gene matches: 8. Germline CDR1 reads MNHEY; CDR2 reads SVGAGI. CDR3 DNA sequence: TGTGCCAGCAGTTACTCGGGACAGGGGCTAAAGGGTGGCTACACCTTC. It translates to CASSYSGQGLKGGYTF.

The rearrangement links TRBV6-4 to TRBJ1-2, with D perhaps TRBD1 (6 bases). Trimming removed 0 bases from V and 8 bases from J, with 10 bases in between. The CDR3 covers 13 residues. CDR1 and CDR2 (germline): MRHNA, SNTAGT. CDR3 region: CASSDSAGVGYTF. For the CDR3, the DNA is TGTGCCAGCAGTGACTCAGCAGGGGTCGGCTACACCTTC.

The chain uses TRBV5-1 and TRBJ1-2; D uncertain. The germline CDR1 and CDR2 sequences are SGHRS and YFSETQ. V was trimmed by 3 bases and J by 8 bases, leaving 14 bases between them. The CDR3 runs 13 residues. CDR3 sequence: CASSSGPVEGYTF. The CDR3 bases are TGCGCCAGCAGCTCGGGCCCCGTCGAGGGCTACACCTTC.

The genes are TRBV18 and TRBJ2-7; tentative D call: TRBD1 (6 bases). The CDR3 totals 13 residues. V lost 6 bases and J lost 9, with 18 bases in between. The V gene's germline CDR1 is KGHSH and CDR2 LQKENI. CDR3 amino acids: CASSPGAGQPQYF. CDR3 DNA sequence: TGTGCCAGCTCCCCAGGGGCAGGGCAGCCGCAGTACTTC. The full variable domain, its missing parts supplied by reference TRBV18 and TRBJ2-7, is NAGVMQNPRHLVRRRGQEARLRCSPMKGHSHVYWYRQLPEEGLKFMVYLQKENIIDESGMPKERFSAEFPKEGPSILRIQQVVRGDSAAYFCASSPGAGQPQYFGPGTRLTVT.

This clone was detected once. The chain employs TRBV5-1 and TRBJ1-1, with D perhaps matching TRBD1 (5 bases). The germline V and J ends were trimmed by 2 bases and 4 bases, with 12 bases remaining between them. Germline lookup yields CDR1 SGHRS and CDR2 YFSETQ. The length of the CDR3 is 14 residues. DNA of the CDR3: TGCGCCAGCAGCTTACCCGGGGCCGGCACTGAAGCTTTCTTT. Translation gives CASSLPGAGTEAFF.

V gene TRBV7-9 combines with J gene TRBJ1-4, with 10 bases aligning to TRBD1. J was trimmed by 8 bases and V by 0 bases; bases with no gene match: 3. The CDR3 is 15 residues long. The germline V gene encodes CDR1 SEHNR and CDR2 FQNEAQ (reference sequence). This CDR3 is CASSLAGTGEEKLFF. CDR3 nucleotide sequence: TGTGCCAGCAGCTTAGCGGGGACAGGGGAGGAAAAACTGTTTTTT.

The J gene is TRBJ2-4, the V gene TRBV7-9; D uncertain. The V end was cut by 5 bases, the J end by 9 bases, with 17 bases between. The CDR3 has 14 amino acids. Germline CDR1 reads SEHNR; CDR2 reads FQNEAQ (reference sequence). For the CDR3, the DNA is TGTGCCAGCAGCCCCCAGGCCAACGGTGTCATTCAGTACTTC. Amino acids: CASSPQANGVIQYF.

The chain links TRBV5-4 to TRBJ2-7, with 9 nucleotides matching TRBD2. Trimming removed 2 bases from V and 4 bases from J; junction bases left unmatched: 7. The CDR3 sequence is 15 residues long. CDR1 SGHNT and CDR2 YYREEE come from the germline V gene (reference sequence). This chain's CDR3 is CASSFGGRAEYEQYF. Here the CDR3 DNA reads TGTGCCAGCAGCTTTGGCGGGAGGGCCGAGTACGAGCAGTACTTC. The whole variable domain, filled in from reference TRBV5-4 and TRBJ2-7, reads ETGVTQSPTHLIKTRGQQVTLRCSSQSGHNTVSWYQQALGQGPQFIFQYYREEENGRGNFPPRFSGLQFPNYSSELNVNALELDDSALYLCASSFGGRAEYEQYFGPGTRLTVT.

The chain uses TRBV7-3 and TRBJ1-1; D gene uncertain. V was pared by 5 bases and J by 0 bases, with 7 bases between. Looked up from germline, CDR1 is SGHTA and CDR2 is FQGTGA. The CDR3 extends over 13 amino acids. The CDR3 region has the DNA TGTGCCAGCAGCCCGGACCTGAACACTGAAGCTTTCTTT. It yields the protein CASSPDLNTEAFF.

This clone has a single count. The chain has TRBV7-6 and TRBJ2-1; possible D gene TRBD2, 5 bases. Looked up from germline, CDR1 is SGHVS and CDR2 is FNYEAQ. V dropped 5 bases and J dropped 8 bases, with 25 bases sitting between them. The CDR3 length is 17 residues. The CDR3 here is CASSPRSTSVRGDEQFF. DNA of the CDR3: TGTGCCAGCAGCCCGCGCTCCACTAGTGTGAGAGGTGATGAGCAGTTCTTC. Using reference TRBV7-6 and TRBJ2-1 for the parts outside the CDR3, the full variable domain is GAGVSQSPRYKVTKRGQDVALRCDPISGHVSLYWYRQALGQGPEFLTYFNYEAQQDKSGLPNDRFSAERPEGSISTLTIQRTEQRDSAMYRCASSPRSTSVRGDEQFFGPGTRLTVL.